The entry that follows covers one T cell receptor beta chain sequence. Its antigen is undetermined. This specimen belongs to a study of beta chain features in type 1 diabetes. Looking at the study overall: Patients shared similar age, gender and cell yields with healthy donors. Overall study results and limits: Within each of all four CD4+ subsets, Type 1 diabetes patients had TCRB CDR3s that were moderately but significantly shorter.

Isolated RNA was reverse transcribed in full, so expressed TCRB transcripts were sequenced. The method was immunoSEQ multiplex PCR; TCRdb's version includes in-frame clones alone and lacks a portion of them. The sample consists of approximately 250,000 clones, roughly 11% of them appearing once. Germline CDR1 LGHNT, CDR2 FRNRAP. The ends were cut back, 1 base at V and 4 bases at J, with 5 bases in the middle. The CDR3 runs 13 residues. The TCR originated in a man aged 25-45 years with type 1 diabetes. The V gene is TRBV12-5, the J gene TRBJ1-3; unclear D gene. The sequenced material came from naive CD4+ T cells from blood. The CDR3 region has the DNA TGTGCTAGTGGTTTGGCACAGGGAAACACCATATATTTT. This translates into CASGLAQGNTIYF.